This T cell receptor (beta chain) was captured in a study of graft-versus-host responses after intestinal transplantation. The wider study: Anti-thymocyte globulin was used for induction in all recipients, who then took tacrolimus and steroids for approximately three years. Findings of the study overall: High graft-versus-host to host-versus-graft T cell clonal ratios marked allografts of patients with graft-donor macrochimerism. Recipient marrow held GvH clones, some first seen in ileum or blood.

The germline V gene has CDR1 SGHRS and CDR2 YFSETQ. The CDR3 has 14 amino acids. Trimming left V 0 bases short and J 4 bases short, with 9 bases between. About this clone itself: What it binds is unknown.

Clones were sequenced by immunoSEQ multiplex PCR, and TCRdb holds only the in-frame ones, with some missing. The sample yields approximately 120,000 clones, approximately 94% seen once. This TCR was recovered from a human donor who received an intestinal transplant. The chain employs TRBV5-1 and TRBJ2-3; D remains ambiguous. The sequences come from unstimulated CD4+ T cells sorted from spleen or lymph node cells, collected before intestinal transplant. The CDR3: CASSLASRSDTQYF. The CDR3 DNA reads as TGCGCCAGCAGCTTGGCCAGTAGATCAGATACGCAGTATTTT.